Listed below are T cell receptor beta chains from one sample, sequenced in a study of blood T cell repertoires in COVID-19. Assay: immunoSEQ multiplex PCR; the TCRdb copy retains only in-frame clones and omits some. The sample includes 150,000 to 200,000 clones, approximately 90% seen only once; the top ten take roughly 2.9%. Sequencing was carried out using peripheral blood. The receptors here all came from a young woman with active or convalescent COVID-19. Each CDR3 is given with its conserved first and last residue. The D gene is left open where the match is weak. Rows give clone size only sometimes, using once, few, many, or a class for an expanded clone.

d_gene: TRBD1
abundance: few
j_gene: TRBJ2-3
v_gene: TRBV24-1
CDR3aa: CATSPIQGDTQYF
CDR3nt: TGTGCCACCAGTCCTATACAGGGGGATACGCAGTATTTT

d_gene: -
abundance: -
j_gene: TRBJ1-2
v_gene: TRBV4-1
CDR3aa: CASSRWGQGSGNYGYTF
CDR3nt: TGCGCCAGCAGCCGCTGGGGGCAGGGGAGTGGGAACTATGGCTACACCTTC

d_gene: TRBD1
abundance: -
j_gene: TRBJ2-7
v_gene: TRBV2
CDR3aa: CASSPGQGASYEQYF
CDR3nt: TGTGCCAGCAGTCCCGGTCAGGGGGCCTCCTACGAGCAGTACTTC

d_gene: TRBD2
abundance: many
j_gene: TRBJ2-3
v_gene: TRBV6-5
CDR3aa: CASTSGESTDTQYF
CDR3nt: TGTGCCAGCACTAGCGGGGAAAGCACAGATACGCAGTATTTT

d_gene: -
abundance: -
j_gene: TRBJ2-3
v_gene: TRBV24-1
CDR3aa: CATSDALAGADTQYF
CDR3nt: TGTGCCACCAGTGATGCCTTGGCGGGCGCAGATACGCAGTATTTT

d_gene: -
abundance: -
j_gene: TRBJ1-1
v_gene: TRBV7-9
CDR3aa: CASSLEQGGNTEAFF
CDR3nt: TGTGCCAGCAGCTTGGAACAGGGCGGGAACACTGAAGCTTTCTTT

d_gene: TRBD1
abundance: -
j_gene: TRBJ2-3
v_gene: TRBV14
CDR3aa: CASSPRTGGTDTQYF
CDR3nt: TGTGCCAGCAGCCCGAGGACAGGGGGGACAGATACGCAGTATTTT

d_gene: -
abundance: -
j_gene: TRBJ1-5
v_gene: TRBV6-5
CDR3aa: CASSYDGSGNQPQHF
CDR3nt: TGTGCCAGCAGTTACGACGGATCCGGGAATCAGCCCCAGCATTTT

d_gene: TRBD1
abundance: -
j_gene: TRBJ1-2
v_gene: TRBV6-5
CDR3aa: CASRYRDRLYGYTF
CDR3nt: TGTGCCAGCAGGTACCGGGACAGGCTCTATGGCTACACCTTC

d_gene: -
abundance: -
j_gene: TRBJ2-5
v_gene: TRBV12-3/TRBV12-4
CDR3aa: CAGSGGMGETQYF
CDR3nt: TGTGCCGGCTCAGGGGGGATGGGGGAGACCCAGTACTTC

d_gene: -
abundance: -
j_gene: TRBJ2-3
v_gene: TRBV2
CDR3aa: CASRAVLSTDTQYF
CDR3nt: TGTGCCAGCAGGGCCGTACTAAGCACAGATACGCAGTATTTT

d_gene: TRBD1
abundance: -
j_gene: TRBJ1-3
v_gene: TRBV18
CDR3aa: CASSPDWQGAGNTIYF
CDR3nt: TGTGCCAGCTCACCGGATTGGCAGGGGGCAGGAAACACCATATATTTT

d_gene: TRBD1
abundance: -
j_gene: TRBJ2-5
v_gene: TRBV19
CDR3aa: CASSIGPVGQGEETQYF
CDR3nt: TGTGCCAGTAGTATAGGTCCGGTCGGGCAGGGGGAAGAGACCCAGTACTTC

d_gene: TRBD2
abundance: -
j_gene: TRBJ2-7
v_gene: TRBV18
CDR3aa: CASSPVAGESYEQYF
CDR3nt: TGTGCCAGCTCACCGGTAGCGGGGGAGTCCTACGAGCAGTACTTC

d_gene: TRBD1
abundance: -
j_gene: TRBJ1-4
v_gene: TRBV11-2
CDR3aa: CASSLDRQGANEKLFF
CDR3nt: TGTGCCAGCAGCTTAGATCGACAGGGGGCTAATGAAAAACTGTTTTTT

d_gene: -
abundance: -
j_gene: TRBJ2-2
v_gene: TRBV28
CDR3aa: CASSSGFPGELFF
CDR3nt: TGTGCCAGCAGTTCAGGGTTCCCCGGGGAGCTGTTTTTT

d_gene: TRBD1
abundance: -
j_gene: TRBJ2-7
v_gene: TRBV5-4
CDR3aa: CASSLAPGQGTHEQYF
CDR3nt: TGTGCCAGCAGCTTGGCGCCGGGACAGGGAACGCACGAGCAGTACTTC

d_gene: TRBD2
abundance: -
j_gene: TRBJ2-3
v_gene: TRBV6-4
CDR3aa: CASSEGGGGASDTQYF
CDR3nt: TGTGCCAGCAGTGAAGGCGGCGGGGGGGCCTCGGATACGCAGTATTTT

d_gene: -
abundance: -
j_gene: TRBJ1-1
v_gene: TRBV27
CDR3aa: CASSLVWTANTEAFF
CDR3nt: TGTGCCAGCAGTTTAGTTTGGACAGCGAACACTGAAGCTTTCTTT

d_gene: -
abundance: -
j_gene: TRBJ1-3
v_gene: TRBV24-1
CDR3aa: CATSDRTGSSGNTIYF
CDR3nt: TGTGCCACCAGTGACCGTACAGGGTCCTCTGGAAACACCATATATTTT

d_gene: -
abundance: -
j_gene: TRBJ2-3
v_gene: TRBV30
CDR3aa: CAWRWATDTQYF
CDR3nt: TGTGCCTGGAGGTGGGCCACAGATACGCAGTATTTT

d_gene: -
abundance: -
j_gene: TRBJ1-5
v_gene: TRBV12-3/TRBV12-4
CDR3aa: CASSFGSNQPQHF
CDR3nt: TGTGCCAGCAGTTTCGGTAGCAATCAGCCCCAGCATTTT

d_gene: -
abundance: -
j_gene: TRBJ1-5
v_gene: TRBV6-5
CDR3aa: CASSYSIQGHQPQHF
CDR3nt: TGTGCCAGCAGTTACTCGATCCAGGGACACCAGCCCCAGCATTTT

d_gene: -
abundance: -
j_gene: TRBJ2-3
v_gene: TRBV6-1
CDR3aa: CASSELVGALTDTQYF
CDR3nt: TGTGCCAGCAGTGAATTAGTGGGAGCTCTCACAGATACGCAGTATTTT

d_gene: TRBD1
abundance: -
j_gene: TRBJ1-2
v_gene: TRBV6-6
CDR3aa: CASSPQDRGRSGYTF
CDR3nt: TGTGCCAGCAGTCCTCAGGACAGGGGAAGATCGGGCTACACCTTC

d_gene: -
abundance: -
j_gene: TRBJ1-2
v_gene: TRBV18
CDR3aa: CASSPREQGTYGYTF
CDR3nt: TGTGCCAGCTCACCACGAGAACAGGGCACCTATGGCTACACCTTC

d_gene: -
abundance: -
j_gene: TRBJ2-1
v_gene: TRBV5-6
CDR3aa: CASKRAGAYNEQFF
CDR3nt: TGTGCCAGCAAAAGGGCAGGGGCCTACAATGAGCAGTTCTTC

d_gene: TRBD2
abundance: -
j_gene: TRBJ2-3
v_gene: TRBV5-4
CDR3aa: CASSPGLAGYTQYF
CDR3nt: TGTGCCAGCAGCCCTGGACTAGCGGGGTATACGCAGTATTTT

d_gene: -
abundance: -
j_gene: TRBJ2-2
v_gene: TRBV15
CDR3aa: CATMEGRTLTGELFF
CDR3nt: TGTGCCACCATGGAGGGACGGACCCTCACCGGGGAGCTGTTTTTT

d_gene: -
abundance: -
j_gene: TRBJ2-7
v_gene: TRBV28
CDR3aa: CASSLGQSYEQYF
CDR3nt: TGTGCCAGCAGTTTAGGACAGTCCTACGAGCAGTACTTC

d_gene: TRBD1
abundance: -
j_gene: TRBJ1-5
v_gene: TRBV6-1
CDR3aa: CASSAWTGGGLSNQPQHF
CDR3nt: TGTGCCAGCAGTGCGTGGACAGGGGGTGGTTTGAGCAATCAGCCCCAGCATTTT

d_gene: -
abundance: -
j_gene: TRBJ2-7
v_gene: TRBV27
CDR3aa: CASSRHGLGDEQYF
CDR3nt: TGTGCCAGCAGCCGACACGGGCTAGGGGACGAGCAGTACTTC

d_gene: -
abundance: -
j_gene: TRBJ1-5
v_gene: TRBV19
CDR3aa: CASSIGRSNQPQHF
CDR3nt: TGTGCCAGTAGTATAGGGCGGAGCAATCAGCCCCAGCATTTT

d_gene: -
abundance: -
j_gene: TRBJ1-6
v_gene: TRBV6-5
CDR3aa: CASRLYGNSPLHF
CDR3nt: TGTGCCAGCAGGCTCTATGGTAATTCACCCCTCCACTTT

d_gene: -
abundance: -
j_gene: TRBJ2-1
v_gene: TRBV28
CDR3aa: CASSWANEQFF
CDR3nt: TGTGCCAGCAGTTGGGCCAATGAGCAGTTCTTC

d_gene: TRBD1
abundance: -
j_gene: TRBJ1-2
v_gene: TRBV3-1/TRBV3-2
CDR3aa: CASSQRGQGHGYTF
CDR3nt: TGTGCCAGCAGCCAACGGGGACAGGGGCATGGCTACACCTTC

d_gene: TRBD1
abundance: -
j_gene: TRBJ1-5
v_gene: TRBV2
CDR3aa: CASTGQGSTNQPQHF
CDR3nt: TGTGCCAGCACCGGACAGGGGTCAACCAATCAGCCCCAGCATTTT

d_gene: -
abundance: -
j_gene: TRBJ1-6
v_gene: TRBV3-1/TRBV3-2
CDR3aa: CASSLAGPSSYNSPLHF
CDR3nt: TGTGCCAGCAGCCTCGCGGGGCCCAGCTCCTATAATTCACCCCTCCACTTT

d_gene: TRBD1
abundance: -
j_gene: TRBJ1-5
v_gene: TRBV5-5
CDR3aa: CASSRTGRDQPQHF
CDR3nt: TGTGCCAGCAGCCGGACAGGGCGGGACCAGCCCCAGCATTTT

d_gene: -
abundance: -
j_gene: TRBJ2-7
v_gene: TRBV29-1
CDR3aa: CSVDNLYEQYF
CDR3nt: TGCAGCGTTGATAATCTCTACGAGCAGTACTTC

d_gene: TRBD2
abundance: -
j_gene: TRBJ2-1
v_gene: TRBV19
CDR3aa: CASRPSGSSYNEQFF
CDR3nt: TGTGCCAGTAGACCCAGCGGGAGTTCCTACAATGAGCAGTTCTTC

d_gene: -
abundance: -
j_gene: TRBJ1-4
v_gene: TRBV14
CDR3aa: CASSQEPVVEKLFF
CDR3nt: TGTGCCAGCAGCCAAGAACCCGTAGTTGAAAAACTGTTTTTT

d_gene: TRBD2
abundance: -
j_gene: TRBJ2-1
v_gene: TRBV28
CDR3aa: CASSWGRRLAAYNEQFF
CDR3nt: TGTGCCAGCAGCTGGGGGAGGCGTCTAGCGGCCTACAATGAGCAGTTCTTC

d_gene: -
abundance: -
j_gene: TRBJ1-5
v_gene: TRBV10-3
CDR3aa: CAISPQGGQPQHF
CDR3nt: TGTGCCATCAGTCCCCAGGGAGGTCAGCCCCAGCATTTT